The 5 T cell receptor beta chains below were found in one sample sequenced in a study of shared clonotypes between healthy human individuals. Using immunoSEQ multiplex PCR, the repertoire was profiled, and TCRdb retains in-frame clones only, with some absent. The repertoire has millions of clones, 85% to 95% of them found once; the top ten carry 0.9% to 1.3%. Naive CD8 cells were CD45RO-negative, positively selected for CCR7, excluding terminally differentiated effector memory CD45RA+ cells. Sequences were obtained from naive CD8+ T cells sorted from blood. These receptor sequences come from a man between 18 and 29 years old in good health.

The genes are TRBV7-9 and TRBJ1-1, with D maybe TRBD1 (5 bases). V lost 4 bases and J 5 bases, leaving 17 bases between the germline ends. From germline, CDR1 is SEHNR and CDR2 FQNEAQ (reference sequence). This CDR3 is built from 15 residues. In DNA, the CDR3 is TGTGCCAGCAGCTCAGCCGGGTCCCCAGGGACTGAAGCTTTCTTT. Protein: CASSSAGSPGTEAFF.

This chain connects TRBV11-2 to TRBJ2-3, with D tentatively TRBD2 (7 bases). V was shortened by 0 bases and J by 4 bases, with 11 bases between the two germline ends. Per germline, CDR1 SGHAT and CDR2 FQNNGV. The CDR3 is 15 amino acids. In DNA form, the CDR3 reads TGTGCCAGCAGCTTAGAAGGGGGGGCCGCAGATACGCAGTATTTT. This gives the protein CASSLEGGAADTQYF. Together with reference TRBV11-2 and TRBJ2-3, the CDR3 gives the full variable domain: EAGVAQSPRYKIIEKRQSVAFWCNPISGHATLYWYQQILGQGPKLLIQFQNNGVVDDSQLPKDRFSAERLKGVDSTLKIQPAKLEDSAVYLCASSLEGGAADTQYFGPGTRLTVL.

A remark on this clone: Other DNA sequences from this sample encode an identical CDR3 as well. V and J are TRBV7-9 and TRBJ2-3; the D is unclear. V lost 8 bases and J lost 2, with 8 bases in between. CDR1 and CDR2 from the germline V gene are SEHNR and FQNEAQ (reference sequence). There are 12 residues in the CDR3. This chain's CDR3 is CASSSFTDTQYF. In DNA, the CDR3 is TGTGCCAGCTCTTCCTTCACAGATACGCAGTATTTT.

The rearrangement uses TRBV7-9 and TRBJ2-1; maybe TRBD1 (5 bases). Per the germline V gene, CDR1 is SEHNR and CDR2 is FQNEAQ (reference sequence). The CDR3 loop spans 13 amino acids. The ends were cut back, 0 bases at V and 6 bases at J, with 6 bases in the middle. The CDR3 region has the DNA TGTGCCAGCAGCTTAGCAGGGGTCAATGAGCAGTTCTTC. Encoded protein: CASSLAGVNEQFF.

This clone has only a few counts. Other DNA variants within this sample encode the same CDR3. The CDR3 region is CASSSSSYEQYF. The CDR3 DNA follows: TGTGCCAGCAGCTCGAGCTCCTACGAGCAGTACTTC. J is TRBJ2-7 and V is TRBV5-6; no clear D. This CDR3 has 12 residues. The V end lost 3 bases, the J end lost 0 bases, and 4 bases lay between the germline ends. The germline V gene encodes CDR1 SGHDT and CDR2 YYEEEE.